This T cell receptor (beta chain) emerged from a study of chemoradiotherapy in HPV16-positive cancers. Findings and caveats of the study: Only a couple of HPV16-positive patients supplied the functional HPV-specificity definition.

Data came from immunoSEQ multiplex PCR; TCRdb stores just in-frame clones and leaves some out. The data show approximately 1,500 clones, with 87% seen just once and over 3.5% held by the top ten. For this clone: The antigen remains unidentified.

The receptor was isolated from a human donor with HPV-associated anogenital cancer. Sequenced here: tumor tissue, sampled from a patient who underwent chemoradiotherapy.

This CDR3 is CASTPGGEQETQYF. CDR3 nucleotides: TGTGCCAGCACCCCGGGGGGGGAACAAGAGACCCAGTACTTC. This sequence joins TRBV28 and TRBJ2-5, with TRBD2 matching over 8 bases. V was clipped by 7 bases and J by 2 bases; unmatched bases: 6. CDR3 length equals 14 residues. CDR1 is MDHEN and CDR2 is SYDVKM in the germline V gene.